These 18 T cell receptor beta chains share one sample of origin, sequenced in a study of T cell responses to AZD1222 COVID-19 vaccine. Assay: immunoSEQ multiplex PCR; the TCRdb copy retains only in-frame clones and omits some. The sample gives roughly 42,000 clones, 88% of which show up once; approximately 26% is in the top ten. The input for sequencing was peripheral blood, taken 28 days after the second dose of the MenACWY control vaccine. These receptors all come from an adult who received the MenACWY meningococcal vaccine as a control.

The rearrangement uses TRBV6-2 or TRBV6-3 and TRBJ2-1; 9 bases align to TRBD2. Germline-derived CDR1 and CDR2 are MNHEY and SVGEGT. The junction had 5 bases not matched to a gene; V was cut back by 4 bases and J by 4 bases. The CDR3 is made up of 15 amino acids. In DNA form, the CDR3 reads TGTGCCAGCAGTTCGTGGACTAGCGATTACAATGAGCAGTTCTTC. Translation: CASSSWTSDYNEQFF.

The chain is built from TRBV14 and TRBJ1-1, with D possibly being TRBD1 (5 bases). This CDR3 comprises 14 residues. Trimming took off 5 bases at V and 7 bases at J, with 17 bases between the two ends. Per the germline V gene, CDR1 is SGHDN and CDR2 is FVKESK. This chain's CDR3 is CASSYLEGPFEAFF. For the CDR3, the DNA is TGTGCCAGCAGCTACTTGGAGGGGCCATTTGAAGCTTTCTTT.

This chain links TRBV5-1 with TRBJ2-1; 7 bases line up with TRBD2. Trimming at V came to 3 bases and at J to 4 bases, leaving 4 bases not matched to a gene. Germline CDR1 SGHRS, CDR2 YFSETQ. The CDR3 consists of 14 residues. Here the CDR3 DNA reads TGCGCCAGCAGCTCCGGACTAGATTACAATGAGCAGTTCTTC. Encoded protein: CASSSGLDYNEQFF.

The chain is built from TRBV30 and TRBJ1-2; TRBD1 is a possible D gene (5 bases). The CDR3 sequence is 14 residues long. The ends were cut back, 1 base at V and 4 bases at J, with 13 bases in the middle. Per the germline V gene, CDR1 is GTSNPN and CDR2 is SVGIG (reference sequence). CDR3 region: CAWSGGGTRYGYTF. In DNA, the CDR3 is TGTGCCTGGAGTGGAGGAGGGACCCGCTATGGCTACACCTTC.

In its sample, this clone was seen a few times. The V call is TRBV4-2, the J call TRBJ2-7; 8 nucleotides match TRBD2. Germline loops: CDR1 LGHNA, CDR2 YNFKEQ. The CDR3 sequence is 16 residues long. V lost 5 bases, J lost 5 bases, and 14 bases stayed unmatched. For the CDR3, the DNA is TGTGCCAGCAGCAAAAACTCCAGGACTAGCTTTGACGAGCAGTACTTC. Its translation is CASSKNSRTSFDEQYF.

This CDR3 reads CASSGAPGSSGANVLTF. For the CDR3, the DNA is TGTGCCAGCAGCGGGGCTCCAGGGTCCTCTGGGGCCAACGTCCTGACTTTC. The J gene is TRBJ2-6, the V gene TRBV28, with D tentatively TRBD1 or TRBD2 (5 bases each). Deletions cut 6 bases from V and 0 bases from J, with 15 bases between. This CDR3 spans 17 amino acids. The germline CDR1 and CDR2 sequences are MDHEN and SYDVKM.

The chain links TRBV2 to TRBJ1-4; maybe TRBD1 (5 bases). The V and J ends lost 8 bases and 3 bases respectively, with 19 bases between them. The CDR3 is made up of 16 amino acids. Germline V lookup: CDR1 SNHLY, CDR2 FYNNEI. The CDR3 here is CASEAGTLVANEKLFF. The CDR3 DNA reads TGTGCCAGCGAGGCAGGGACCCTCGTAGCTAATGAAAAACTGTTTTTT.

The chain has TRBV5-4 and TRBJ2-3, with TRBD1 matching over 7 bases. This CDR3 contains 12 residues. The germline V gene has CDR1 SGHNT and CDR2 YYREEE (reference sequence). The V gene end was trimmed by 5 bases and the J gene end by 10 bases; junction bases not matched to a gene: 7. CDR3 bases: TGTGCCAGCAGTTCGACAGGGTTGGCGCAGTATTTT. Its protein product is CASSSTGLAQYF. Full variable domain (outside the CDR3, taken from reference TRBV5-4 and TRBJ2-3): ETGVTQSPTHLIKTRGQQVTLRCSSQSGHNTVSWYQQALGQGPQFIFQYYREEENGRGNFPPRFSGLQFPNYSSELNVNALELDDSALYLCASSSTGLAQYFGPGTRLTVL.

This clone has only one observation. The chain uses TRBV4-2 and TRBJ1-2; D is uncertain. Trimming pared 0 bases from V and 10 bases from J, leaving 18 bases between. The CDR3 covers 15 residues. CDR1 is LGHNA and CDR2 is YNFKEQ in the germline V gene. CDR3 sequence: CASSQDFGIFFVYTF. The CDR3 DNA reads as TGTGCCAGCAGCCAAGATTTCGGGATTTTTTTCGTCTACACCTTC.

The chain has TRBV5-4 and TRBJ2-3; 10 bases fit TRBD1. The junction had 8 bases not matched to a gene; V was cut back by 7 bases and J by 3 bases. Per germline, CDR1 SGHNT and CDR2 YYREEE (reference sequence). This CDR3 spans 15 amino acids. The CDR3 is CASGKGTGETDTQYF. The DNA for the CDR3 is TGTGCCAGCGGGAAAGGGACAGGGGAAACAGATACGCAGTATTTT.

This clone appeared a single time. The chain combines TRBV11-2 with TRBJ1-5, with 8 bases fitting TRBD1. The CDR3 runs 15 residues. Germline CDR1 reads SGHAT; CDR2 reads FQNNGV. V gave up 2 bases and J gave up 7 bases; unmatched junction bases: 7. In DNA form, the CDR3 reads TGTGCCAGCAGCTTAAAACCAGGGACAGGCCAGCCCCAGCATTTT. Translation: CASSLKPGTGQPQHF.

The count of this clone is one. The CDR3 spells CASSLWKSEQFF. As DNA, the CDR3 is TGTGCCAGCAGCTTATGGAAGTCTGAGCAGTTCTTC. V gene TRBV7-2 combines with J gene TRBJ2-1; D not resolved. CDR3 length: 12 residues. Trimming stripped 2 bases from V and 9 bases from J, with 8 bases between. CDR1 and CDR2 (germline): SGHTA, FQGNSA.

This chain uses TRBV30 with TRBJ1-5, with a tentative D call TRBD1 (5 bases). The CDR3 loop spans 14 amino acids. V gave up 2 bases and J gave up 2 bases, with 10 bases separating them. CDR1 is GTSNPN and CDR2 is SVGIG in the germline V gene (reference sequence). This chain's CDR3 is CAWSRQPGNQPQHF. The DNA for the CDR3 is TGTGCCTGGAGTCGACAGCCAGGCAATCAGCCCCAGCATTTT.

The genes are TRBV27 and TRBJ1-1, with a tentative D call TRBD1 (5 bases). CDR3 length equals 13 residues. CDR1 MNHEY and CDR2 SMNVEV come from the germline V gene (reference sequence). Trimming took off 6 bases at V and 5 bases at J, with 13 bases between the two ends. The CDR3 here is CASRQTWGTEAFF. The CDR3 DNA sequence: TGTGCCAGCAGACAGACGTGGGGGACTGAAGCTTTCTTT.

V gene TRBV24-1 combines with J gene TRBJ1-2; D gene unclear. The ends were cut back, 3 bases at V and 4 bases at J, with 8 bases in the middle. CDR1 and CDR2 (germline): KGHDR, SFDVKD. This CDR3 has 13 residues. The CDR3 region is CATSDPQSYGYTF. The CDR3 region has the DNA TGTGCCACCAGTGATCCTCAGAGCTATGGCTACACCTTC.

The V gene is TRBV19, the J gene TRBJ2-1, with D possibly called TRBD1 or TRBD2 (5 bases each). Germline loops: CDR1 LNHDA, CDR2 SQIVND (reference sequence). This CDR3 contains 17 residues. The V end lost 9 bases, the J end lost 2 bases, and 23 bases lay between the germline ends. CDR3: CARQGTITLSAYNEQFF. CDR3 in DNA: TGTGCCAGACAAGGGACCATTACACTAAGCGCCTACAATGAGCAGTTCTTC.

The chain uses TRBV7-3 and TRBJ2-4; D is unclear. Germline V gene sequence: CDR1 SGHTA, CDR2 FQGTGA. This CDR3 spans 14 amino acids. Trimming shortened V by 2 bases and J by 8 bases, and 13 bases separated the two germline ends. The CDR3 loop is CASSLRPGVDIQYF. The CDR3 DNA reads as TGTGCCAGCAGCTTACGGCCGGGTGTGGACATTCAGTACTTC.

The CDR3 loop is CASRPGIRSTDTQYF. The CDR3, as DNA: TGTGCCAGCAGGCCCGGGATACGGAGCACAGATACGCAGTATTTT. This chain uses TRBV2 with TRBJ2-3; D may be TRBD2 (5 bases). Trimming stripped 6 bases from V and 0 bases from J, with 13 bases between. The CDR3 length is 15 residues. Germline loops: CDR1 SNHLY, CDR2 FYNNEI.